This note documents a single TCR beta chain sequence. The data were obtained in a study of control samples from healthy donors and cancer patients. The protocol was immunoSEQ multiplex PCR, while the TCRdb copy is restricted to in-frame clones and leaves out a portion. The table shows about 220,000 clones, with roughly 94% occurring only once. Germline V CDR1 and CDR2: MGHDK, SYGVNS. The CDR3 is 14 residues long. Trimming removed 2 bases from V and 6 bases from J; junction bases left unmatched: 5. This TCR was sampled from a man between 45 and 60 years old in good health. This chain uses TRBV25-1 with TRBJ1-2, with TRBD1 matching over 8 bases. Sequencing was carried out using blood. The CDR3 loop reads CASSELDRGHGYTF. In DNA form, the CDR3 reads TGTGCCAGCAGTGAACTCGACAGGGGTCATGGCTACACCTTC.